This T cell receptor beta chain was captured by sequencing in a study of shared clonotypes between healthy human individuals. The ends were cut back, 4 bases at V and 0 bases at J, with 3 bases in the middle. The V gene's germline CDR1 is SEHNR and CDR2 FQNEAQ (reference sequence). The CDR3 is 13 residues long. The repertoire was sequenced with immunoSEQ multiplex PCR; TCRdb's copy has only in-frame clones and lacks some. The top ten hold 1.2% of the sample, which has 1.5 million to 2.5 million clones, about 94% seen once. As concerns this clone: Within the sample, other DNA sequences also encode this same CDR3.

Terminally differentiated effector memory CD45RA+ cells were excluded by CCR7 positive selection of CD45RO-negative cells. The sample taken for sequencing was naive CD8+ T cells sorted from blood. The genes are TRBV7-9 and TRBJ2-2, with D unclear. The TCR originated in a man between 18 and 35 years old in good health. In DNA form, the CDR3 reads TGTGCCAGCAGCTCAGCGAACACCGGGGAGCTGTTTTTT. As protein: CASSSANTGELFF.